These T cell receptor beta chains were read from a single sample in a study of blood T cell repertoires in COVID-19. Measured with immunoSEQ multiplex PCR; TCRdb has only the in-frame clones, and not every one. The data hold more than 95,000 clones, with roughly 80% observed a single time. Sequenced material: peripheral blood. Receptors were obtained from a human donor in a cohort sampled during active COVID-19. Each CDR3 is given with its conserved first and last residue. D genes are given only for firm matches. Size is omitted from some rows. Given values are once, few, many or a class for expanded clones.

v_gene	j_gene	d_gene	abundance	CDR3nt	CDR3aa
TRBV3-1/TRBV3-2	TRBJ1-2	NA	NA	TGTGCCAGCAGCCAATCGGGTCCCTATGGCTACACCTTC	CASSQSGPYGYTF
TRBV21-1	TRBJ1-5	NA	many	TGTGCCAGCAGCACGGGACACGAATATAGCAATCAGCCCCAGCATTTT	CASSTGHEYSNQPQHF
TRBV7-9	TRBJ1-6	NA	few	TGTGCCAGCAGCATGGCCCTGATTAATTCACCCCTCCACTTT	CASSMALINSPLHF
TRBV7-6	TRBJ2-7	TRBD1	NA	TGTGCCAGCAGCTCTAAGTCTGGGACAGGGGGCGAGCAGTACTTC	CASSSKSGTGGEQYF
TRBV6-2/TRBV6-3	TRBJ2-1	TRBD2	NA	TGTGCCAGCAGTGGGCCGACTAGCATCACCGAGTTCTTC	CASSGPTSITEFF
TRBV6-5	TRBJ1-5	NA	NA	TGTGCCAGCAGTCAGCGACAGGGCAATCAGCCCCAGCATTTT	CASSQRQGNQPQHF
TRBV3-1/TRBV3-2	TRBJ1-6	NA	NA	TGTGCCAGCAGCCCTTACCGGAAACTCGGGAATTCACCCCTCCACTTT	CASSPYRKLGNSPLHF
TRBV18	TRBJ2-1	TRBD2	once	TGTGCCAGCTCACCGAAACTAGCGGGGGGCAATGAGCAGTTCTTC	CASSPKLAGGNEQFF
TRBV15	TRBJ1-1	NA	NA	TGTGCCACCAGCAGAGACCCCCGCTTGGGGGGCACTGAAGCTTTCTTT	CATSRDPRLGGTEAFF
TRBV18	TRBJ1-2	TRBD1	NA	TGTGCCAGCTCACCGACAGGGACCAACTATGGCTACACCTTC	CASSPTGTNYGYTF
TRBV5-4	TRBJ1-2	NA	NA	TGTGCCAGCAGCTTAACTGCGGGGGGGGGTTTAAGGAGTGGCTACACCTTC	CASSLTAGGGLRSGYTF
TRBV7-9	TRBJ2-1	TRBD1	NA	TGTGCCAGCAGCTCCGACCGGGACAGGGTCTATGAGCAGTTCTTC	CASSSDRDRVYEQFF
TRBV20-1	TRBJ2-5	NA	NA	TGCAGTGCTAGTTCTAGTTTAGGCGAGACCCAGTACTTC	CSASSSLGETQYF
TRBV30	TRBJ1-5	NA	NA	TGTGCCTGGAGTACCCGGGGGGGAAATCAGCCCCAGCATTTT	CAWSTRGGNQPQHF
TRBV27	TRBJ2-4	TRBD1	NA	TGTGCCAGCAGGGGACAGGGACACATTCAGTACTTC	CASRGQGHIQYF
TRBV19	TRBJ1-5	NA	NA	TGTGCCAGTAGCATTATCACCGGAGACCCGAATCAGCCCCAGCATTTT	CASSIITGDPNQPQHF
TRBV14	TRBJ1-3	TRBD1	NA	TGTGCCAGCAGCCGAACGACAGGGATTAGAAACACCATATATTTT	CASSRTTGIRNTIYF
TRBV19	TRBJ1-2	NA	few	TGTGCCAGTAGTGAGAATCTCCAGGGTGGCTACACCTTC	CASSENLQGGYTF
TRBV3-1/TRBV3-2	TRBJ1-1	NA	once	TGTGCCAGCAGCACGCAGGCGACGAACACTGAAGCTTTCTTT	CASSTQATNTEAFF
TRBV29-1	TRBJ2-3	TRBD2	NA	TGCAGCGTTTCCGGACTAGTAGGAGATACGCAGTATTTT	CSVSGLVGDTQYF
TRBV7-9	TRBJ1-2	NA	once	TGTGCCAGCAGCCGTTTCGGGACTTCTAACTATGGCTACACCTTC	CASSRFGTSNYGYTF
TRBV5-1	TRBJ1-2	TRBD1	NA	TGCGCCAGCAGCTTGGAGGGGGCGGGTGGCTACACCTTC	CASSLEGAGGYTF